This T cell receptor (beta chain) was recorded in a study of graft-versus-host responses after intestinal transplantation. Study background: Recipients got multivisceral, liver-intestinal, or isolated intestinal transplants. Anti-thymocyte globulin induction preceded approximately three years of tacrolimus and steroid maintenance in all recipients.

Profiling relied on immunoSEQ multiplex PCR, and the TCRdb table lists in-frame clones only, not all of them. The data contain about 64,000 clones, 90% of them singletons. Whole-study results and caveats: Present in recipient marrow, GvH clones included some that appeared first in ileum or blood. Early declines in HvG clones that occurred post-transplant were associated with peak circulating GvH clone levels.

Notes on this clone: Its antigen remains unknown.

The CDR3 has 15 amino acids. The germline V and J ends were trimmed by 4 bases and 1 base, with 13 bases remaining between them. CDR1 is MDHEN, CDR2 SYDVKM, per germline. The receptor's source is a human donor who was the organ donor for an intestinal transplant. V and J are TRBV28 and TRBJ2-5; the D is unclear. The material sequenced was unstimulated CD8+ T cells sorted from spleen or lymph node cells, taken before transplant. In DNA, the CDR3 is TGTGCCAGCAGTTCCACATGGCGGTCCCAAGAGACCCAGTACTTC. It codes for CASSSTWRSQETQYF.